What follows describes a single T cell receptor beta chain. Its antigen is still unknown. This specimen belongs to a study of CD8 T cells in Susac syndrome. With random hexamers, reverse transcription was performed on roughly 0.5 to 1 ug of RNA. Multiplex PCR with immunoSEQ amplified the TCR beta CDR3 across 54 Vbeta and 13 Jbeta. TCRdb reanalysed the immunoSEQ multiplex PCR reads using MiXCR and keeps one entry per CDR3 protein. In the table there are 160,000 or so distinct CDR3 sequences, around 95% of which are singletons. Study outcomes and limitations: By the study's own acknowledgment, its TCR sequencing and HLA analysis included relatively few individuals.

CD8+ and CD4+ T cells taken from blood had their TCR beta sequenced. Both CD4+ and CD8+ T cells were negatively isolated, and TEMRA cells underwent FACS enrichment. Trimming shortened V by 3 bases and J by 0 bases, and 17 bases separated the two germline ends. CDR3 size: 17 residues. Per the germline V gene, CDR1 is SGHRS and CDR2 is YFSETQ. This clonotype originated in a human donor in good health. Sample: CD4+ T cells from PBMCs. J is TRBJ2-3 and V is TRBV5-1; a possible D gene is TRBD1 (6 bases). The CDR3 sequence: CASSSRGAVSSTDTQYF. The CDR3 nucleotides read TGCGCCAGCAGCTCCAGGGGAGCGGTATCTAGCACAGATACGCAGTATTTT. The variable domain in full, with the rest retrieved from reference TRBV5-1 and TRBJ2-3, is KAGVTQTPRYLIKTRGQQVTLSCSPISGHRSVSWYQQTPGQGLQFLFEYFSETQRNKGNFPGRFSGRQFSNSRSEMNVSTLELGDSALYLCASSSRGAVSSTDTQYFGPGTRLTVL.